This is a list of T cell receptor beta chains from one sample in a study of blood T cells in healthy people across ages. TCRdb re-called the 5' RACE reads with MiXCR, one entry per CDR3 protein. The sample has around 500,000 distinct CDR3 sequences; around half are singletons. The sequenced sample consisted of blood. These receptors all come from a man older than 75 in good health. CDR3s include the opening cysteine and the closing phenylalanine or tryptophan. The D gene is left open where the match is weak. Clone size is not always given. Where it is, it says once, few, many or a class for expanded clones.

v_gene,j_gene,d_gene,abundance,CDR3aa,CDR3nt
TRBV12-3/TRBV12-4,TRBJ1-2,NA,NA,CASSSLIANYGYTF,TGTGCCAGCAGTTCCCTTATAGCCAACTATGGCTACACCTTC
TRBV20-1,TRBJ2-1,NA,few,CSASPAGSYNEQFF,TGCAGTGCTAGTCCCGCAGGGTCCTACAATGAGCAGTTCTTC
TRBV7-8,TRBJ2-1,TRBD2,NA,CASSQGGTSGSGGYNEQFF,TGTGCCAGCAGCCAAGGAGGGACTAGCGGGAGTGGAGGGTACAATGAGCAGTTCTTC
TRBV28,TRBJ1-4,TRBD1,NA,CASSLSGGGGLFF,TGTGCCAGCAGTTTATCAGGGGGAGGGGGACTGTTTTTT
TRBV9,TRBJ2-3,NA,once,CASSVSHTQYF,TGTGCCAGCAGCGTGTCCCATACGCAGTATTTT
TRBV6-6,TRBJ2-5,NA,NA,CASSYSGGRGETQYF,TGTGCCAGCAGTTACTCGGGGGGGCGCGGGGAGACCCAGTACTTC
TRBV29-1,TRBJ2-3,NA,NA,CSVSGIVTDTQYF,TGCAGCGTATCCGGGATCGTCACAGATACGCAGTATTTT
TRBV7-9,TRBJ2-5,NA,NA,CASSLGFGGEQGETQYF,TGTGCCAGCAGCTTAGGATTCGGCGGGGAGCAGGGAGAGACCCAGTACTTC
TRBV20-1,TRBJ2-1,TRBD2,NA,CSARALAGEQFF,TGCAGTGCTAGAGCGCTAGCGGGAGAGCAGTTCTTC
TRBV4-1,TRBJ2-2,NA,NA,CASSHPTGTSNTGELFF,TGCGCCAGCAGCCATCCGACCGGGACGTCTAACACCGGGGAGCTGTTTTTT
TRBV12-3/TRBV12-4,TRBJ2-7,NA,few,CASSWTRSSYEQYF,TGTGCCAGCAGTTGGACAAGGAGCTCCTACGAGCAGTACTTC